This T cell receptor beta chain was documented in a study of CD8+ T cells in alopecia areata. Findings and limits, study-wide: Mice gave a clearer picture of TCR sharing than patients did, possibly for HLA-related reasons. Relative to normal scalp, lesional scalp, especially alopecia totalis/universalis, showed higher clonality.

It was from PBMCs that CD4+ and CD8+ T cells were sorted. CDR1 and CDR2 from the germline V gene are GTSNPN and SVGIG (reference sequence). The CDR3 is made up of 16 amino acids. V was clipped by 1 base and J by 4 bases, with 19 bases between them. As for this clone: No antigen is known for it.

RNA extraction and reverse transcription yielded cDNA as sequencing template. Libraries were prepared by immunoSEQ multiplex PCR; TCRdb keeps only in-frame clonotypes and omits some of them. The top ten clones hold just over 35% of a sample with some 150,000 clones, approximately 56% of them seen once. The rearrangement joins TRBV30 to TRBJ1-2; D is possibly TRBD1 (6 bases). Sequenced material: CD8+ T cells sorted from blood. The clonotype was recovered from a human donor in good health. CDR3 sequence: CAWSAYLQGGTYGYTF. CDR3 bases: TGTGCCTGGAGTGCTTATTTACAGGGCGGTACCTATGGCTACACCTTC. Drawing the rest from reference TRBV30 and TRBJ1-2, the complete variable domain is SQTIHQWPATLVQPVGSPLSLECTVEGTSNPNLYWYRQAAGRGLQLLFYSVGIGQISSEVPQNLSASRPQDRQFILSSKKLLLSDSGFYLCAWSAYLQGGTYGYTFGSGTRLTVV.